The clone carrying this T cell receptor (beta chain) was counted only a few times. Its specificity is unknown. The data were obtained in a study of regulatory T cells in long-lasting Graves disease. Arm-PCR of CDR3 regions with iRepertoire HTBI primers generated TCR beta libraries. TCRdb fed the multiplex PCR reads into MiXCR, producing one record per CDR3 protein. The sample records roughly 560,000 distinct CDR3 sequences, around 13% being singletons. Time point given: newly diagnosed GD, antithyroid drugs for less than 3 months. PBMC RNA served as the TCR library source. Germline V gene sequence: CDR1 DFQATT, CDR2 SNEGSKA (reference sequence). With 0 bases removed from V and 0 bases from J, the gap between germline ends came to 14 bases. The CDR3 runs 16 residues. Regarding the study as a whole: Less diverse TCR repertoires were seen in persistent Graves' patients than in newly diagnosed ones.

This same sample was also taken into another study, of T cells in Graves' hyperthyroidism and ophthalmopathy.

This receptor was taken from a woman aged 30 to 39 with Graves disease. The chain joins TRBV20-1 to TRBJ1-1; the D gene is possibly TRBD1 (5 bases). Sequenced material: peripheral blood mononuclear cells (PBMCs), taken at new diagnosis, from a patient treated with antithyroid drugs. CDR3 sequence: CSARDWGGTVNTEAFF. DNA for the CDR3: TGCAGTGCTAGAGATTGGGGCGGGACGGTGAACACTGAAGCTTTCTTT.